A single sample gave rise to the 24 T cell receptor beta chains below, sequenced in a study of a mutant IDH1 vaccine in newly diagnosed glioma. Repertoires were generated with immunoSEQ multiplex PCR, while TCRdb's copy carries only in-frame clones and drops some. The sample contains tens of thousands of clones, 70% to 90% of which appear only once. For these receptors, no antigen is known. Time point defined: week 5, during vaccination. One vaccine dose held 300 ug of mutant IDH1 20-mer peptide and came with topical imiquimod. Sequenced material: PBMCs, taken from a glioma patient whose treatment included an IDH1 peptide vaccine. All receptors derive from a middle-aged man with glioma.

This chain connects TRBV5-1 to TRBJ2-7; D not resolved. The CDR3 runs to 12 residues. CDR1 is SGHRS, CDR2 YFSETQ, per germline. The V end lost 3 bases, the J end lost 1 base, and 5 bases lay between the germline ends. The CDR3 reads CASSSTSYEQYF. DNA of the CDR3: TGCGCCAGCAGCTCAACATCCTACGAGCAGTACTTC.

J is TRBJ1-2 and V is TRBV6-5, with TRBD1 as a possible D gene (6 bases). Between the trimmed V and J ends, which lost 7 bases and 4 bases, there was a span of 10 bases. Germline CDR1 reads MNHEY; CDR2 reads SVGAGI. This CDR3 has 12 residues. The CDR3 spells CASTLTGYGYTF. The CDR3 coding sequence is TGTGCCAGCACCCTGACAGGCTATGGCTACACCTTC.

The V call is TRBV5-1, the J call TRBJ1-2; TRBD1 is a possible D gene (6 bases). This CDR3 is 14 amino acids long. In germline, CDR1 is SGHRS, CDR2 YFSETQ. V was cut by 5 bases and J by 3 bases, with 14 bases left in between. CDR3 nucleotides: TGCGCCAGCAGTGGCTCTGGGGGCGACTATGGCTACACCTTC. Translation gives CASSGSGGDYGYTF.

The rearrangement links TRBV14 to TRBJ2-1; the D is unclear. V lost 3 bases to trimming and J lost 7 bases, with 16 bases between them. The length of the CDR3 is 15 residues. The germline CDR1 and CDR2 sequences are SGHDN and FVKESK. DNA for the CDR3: TGTGCCAGCAGCCACCTTACGAACACACTTAATGAGCAGTTCTTC. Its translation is CASSHLTNTLNEQFF.

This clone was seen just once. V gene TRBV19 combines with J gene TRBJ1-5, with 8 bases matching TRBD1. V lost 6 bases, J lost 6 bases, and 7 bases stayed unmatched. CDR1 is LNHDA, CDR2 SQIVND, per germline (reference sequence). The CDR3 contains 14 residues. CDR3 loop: CASRTTGEGQPQHF. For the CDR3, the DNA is TGTGCCAGTAGGACGACAGGGGAGGGTCAGCCCCAGCATTTT.

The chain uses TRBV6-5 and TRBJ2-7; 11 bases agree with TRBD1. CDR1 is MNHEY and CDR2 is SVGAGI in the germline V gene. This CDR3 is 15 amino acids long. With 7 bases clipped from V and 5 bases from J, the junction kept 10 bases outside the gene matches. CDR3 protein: CASTPSGTGGHEQYF. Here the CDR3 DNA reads TGTGCCAGCACTCCTTCCGGGACAGGGGGACACGAGCAGTACTTC.

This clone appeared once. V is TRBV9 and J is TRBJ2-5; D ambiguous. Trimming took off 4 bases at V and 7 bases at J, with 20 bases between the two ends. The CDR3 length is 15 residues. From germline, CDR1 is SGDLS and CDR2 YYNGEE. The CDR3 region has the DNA TGTGCCAGCAGCTCCGACTTAGAGCCATCGGGGACCCAGTACTTC. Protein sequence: CASSSDLEPSGTQYF.

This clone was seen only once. CDR3 loop: CASSLDEDSGQYF. The CDR3 DNA is TGCGCCAGCAGCTTGGATGAGGATTCCGGGCAGTACTTC. The chain employs TRBV5-1 and TRBJ2-7; D remains ambiguous. The CDR3 runs 13 residues. Germline lookup yields CDR1 SGHRS and CDR2 YFSETQ. With 0 bases removed from V and 9 bases from J, the gap between germline ends came to 13 bases.

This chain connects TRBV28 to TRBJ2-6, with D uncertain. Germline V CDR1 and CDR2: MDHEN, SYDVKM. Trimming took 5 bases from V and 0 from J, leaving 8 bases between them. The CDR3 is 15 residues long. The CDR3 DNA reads TGTGCCAGCAGTAGAACTCCCTCTGGGGCCAACGTCCTGACTTTC. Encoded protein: CASSRTPSGANVLTF.

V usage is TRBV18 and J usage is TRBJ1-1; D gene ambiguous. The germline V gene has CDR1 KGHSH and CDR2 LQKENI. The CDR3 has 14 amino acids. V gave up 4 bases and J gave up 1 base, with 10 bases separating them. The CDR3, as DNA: TGTGCCAGCTCACGGGCATTCGGGAACACTGAAGCTTTCTTT. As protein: CASSRAFGNTEAFF.

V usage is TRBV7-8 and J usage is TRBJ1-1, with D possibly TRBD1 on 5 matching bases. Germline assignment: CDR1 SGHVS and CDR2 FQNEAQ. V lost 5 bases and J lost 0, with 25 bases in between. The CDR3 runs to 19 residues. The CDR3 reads CASSPILTGNGRMNTEAFF. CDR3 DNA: TGTGCCAGCAGCCCCATATTAACAGGTAACGGCAGGATGAACACTGAAGCTTTCTTT. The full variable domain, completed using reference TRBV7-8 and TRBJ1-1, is GAGVSQSPRYKVAKRGQDVALRCDPISGHVSLFWYQQALGQGPEFLTYFQNEAQLDKSGLPSDRFFAERPEGSVSTLKIQRTQQEDSAVYLCASSPILTGNGRMNTEAFFGQGTRLTVV.

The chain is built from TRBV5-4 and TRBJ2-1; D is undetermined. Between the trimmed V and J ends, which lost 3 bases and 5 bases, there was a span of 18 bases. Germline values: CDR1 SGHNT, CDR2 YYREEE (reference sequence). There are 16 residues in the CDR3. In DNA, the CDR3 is TGTGCCAGCAGCTCCTTGATGTCTGGGTACCACAATGAGCAGTTCTTC. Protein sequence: CASSSLMSGYHNEQFF.

Here the CDR3 reads CASSENPGVGSYEQYF. CDR3 nucleotide sequence: TGTGCCAGCAGTGAGAACCCGGGGGTAGGCTCCTACGAGCAGTACTTC. V is TRBV6-1 and J is TRBJ2-7, with D maybe TRBD2 (6 bases). This CDR3 has 16 residues. Trimming stripped 3 bases from V and 0 bases from J, with 15 bases between. CDR1 and CDR2 (germline): MNHNS, SASEGT.

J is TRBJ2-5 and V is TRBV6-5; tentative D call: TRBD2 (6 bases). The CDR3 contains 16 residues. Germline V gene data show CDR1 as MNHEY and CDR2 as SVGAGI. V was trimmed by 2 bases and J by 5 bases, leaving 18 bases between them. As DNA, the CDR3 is TGTGCCAGCAGTTACGGTTCGGAGGGAACTTCGGAGACCCAGTACTTC. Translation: CASSYGSEGTSETQYF.

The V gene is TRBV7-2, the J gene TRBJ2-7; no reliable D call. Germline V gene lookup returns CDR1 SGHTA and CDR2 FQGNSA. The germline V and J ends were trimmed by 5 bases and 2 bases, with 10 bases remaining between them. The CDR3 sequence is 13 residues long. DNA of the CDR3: TGTGCCAGCAGCCAGACCATGGCCTACGAGCAGTACTTC. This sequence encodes CASSQTMAYEQYF.

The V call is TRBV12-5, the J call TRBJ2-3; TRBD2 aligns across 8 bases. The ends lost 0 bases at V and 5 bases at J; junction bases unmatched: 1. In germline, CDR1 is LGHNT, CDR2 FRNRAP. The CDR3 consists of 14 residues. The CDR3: CASGLVREGDTQYF. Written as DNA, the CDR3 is TGTGCTAGTGGTTTGGTACGGGAGGGAGATACGCAGTATTTT.

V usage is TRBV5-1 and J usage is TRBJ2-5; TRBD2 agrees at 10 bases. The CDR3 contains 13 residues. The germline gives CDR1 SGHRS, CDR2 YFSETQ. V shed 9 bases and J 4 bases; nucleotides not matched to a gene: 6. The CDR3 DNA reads TGCGCCACCCAAGCGGGAGGGGGAGAGACCCAGTACTTC. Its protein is CATQAGGGETQYF.

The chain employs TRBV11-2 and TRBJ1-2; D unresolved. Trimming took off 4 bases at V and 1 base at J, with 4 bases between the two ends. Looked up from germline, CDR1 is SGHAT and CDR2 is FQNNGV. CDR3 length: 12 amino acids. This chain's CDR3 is CASSSGNYGYTF. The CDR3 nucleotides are TGTGCCAGCAGCTCCGGTAACTATGGCTACACCTTC.

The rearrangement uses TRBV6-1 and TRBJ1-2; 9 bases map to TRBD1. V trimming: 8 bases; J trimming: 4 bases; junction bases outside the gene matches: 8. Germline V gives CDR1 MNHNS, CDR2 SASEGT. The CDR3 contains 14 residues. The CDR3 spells CASYRDRDFYGYTF. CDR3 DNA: TGTGCCAGCTACCGGGACAGGGACTTCTATGGCTACACCTTC.

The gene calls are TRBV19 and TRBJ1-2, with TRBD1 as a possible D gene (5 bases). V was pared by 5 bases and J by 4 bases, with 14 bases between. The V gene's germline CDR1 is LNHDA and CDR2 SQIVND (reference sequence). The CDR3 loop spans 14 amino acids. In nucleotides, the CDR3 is TGTGCCAGTAGTGAGGGGCGCAGGGCCTATGGCTACACCTTC. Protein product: CASSEGRRAYGYTF.

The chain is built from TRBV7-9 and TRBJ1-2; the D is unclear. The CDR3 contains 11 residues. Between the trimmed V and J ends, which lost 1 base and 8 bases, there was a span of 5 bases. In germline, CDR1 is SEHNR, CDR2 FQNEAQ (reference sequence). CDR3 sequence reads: CASSLDGGYTF. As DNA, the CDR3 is TGTGCCAGCAGCTTAGATGGGGGCTACACCTTC.

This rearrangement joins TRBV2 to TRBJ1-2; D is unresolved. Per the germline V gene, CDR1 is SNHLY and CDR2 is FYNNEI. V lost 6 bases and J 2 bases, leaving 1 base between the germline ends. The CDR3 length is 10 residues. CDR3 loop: CASRNYGYTF. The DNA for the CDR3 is TGTGCCAGCAGGAACTATGGCTACACCTTC.

CDR3 coding DNA: TGCGCCAGCAGTGTATCAAACGTCCAAGAGACCCAGTACTTC. The encoded protein is CASSVSNVQETQYF. The gene calls are TRBV5-1 and TRBJ2-5, with unresolved D. The V and J ends lost 5 bases and 1 base respectively, with 12 bases between them. This CDR3 is built from 14 residues. From germline, CDR1 is SGHRS and CDR2 YFSETQ. Together with reference TRBV5-1 and TRBJ2-5, the CDR3 gives the full variable domain: KAGVTQTPRYLIKTRGQQVTLSCSPISGHRSVSWYQQTPGQGLQFLFEYFSETQRNKGNFPGRFSGRQFSNSRSEMNVSTLELGDSALYLCASSVSNVQETQYFGPGTRLLVL.

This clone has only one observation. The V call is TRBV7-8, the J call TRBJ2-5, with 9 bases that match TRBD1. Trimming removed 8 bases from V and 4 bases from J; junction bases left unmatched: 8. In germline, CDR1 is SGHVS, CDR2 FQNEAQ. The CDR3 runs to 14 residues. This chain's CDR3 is CASADNRGRETQYF. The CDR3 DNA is TGTGCCAGCGCGGACAACAGGGGGCGAGAGACCCAGTACTTC.